These T cell receptor beta chains were read from a single sample in a study of blood T cell repertoires in COVID-19. Libraries were prepared by immunoSEQ multiplex PCR; TCRdb keeps only in-frame clonotypes and omits some of them. The table has 35,000 or so clones, about 89% seen once. Sample: peripheral blood. The receptor set was obtained from a human donor in a cohort sampled during active COVID-19. Both conserved end residues are part of each CDR3. The D gene is left open where the match is weak. Where a row states a size, it is once, few, many or the class of an expanded clone; other rows omit it.

V gene,J gene,D gene,clone size,CDR3 protein,CDR3 DNA
TRBV28,TRBJ1-1,NA,NA,CASSLGPEAFF,TGTGCCAGCAGTTTAGGGCCTGAAGCTTTCTTT
TRBV18,TRBJ2-7,TRBD1,NA,CASSPPTGSLYEQYF,TGTGCCAGCTCACCACCGACAGGGAGCCTGTACGAGCAGTACTTC
TRBV3-1/TRBV3-2,TRBJ1-3,NA,NA,CASSQVVGGKAGNTIYF,TGTGCCAGCAGCCAAGTAGTTGGAGGGAAGGCTGGAAACACCATATATTTT
TRBV10-2,TRBJ2-2,TRBD2,NA,CASGGTSGVAGELFF,TGCGCCAGCGGAGGGACTAGCGGGGTTGCCGGGGAGCTGTTTTTT
TRBV6-5,TRBJ1-2,NA,NA,CASSTPERGEYGYTF,TGTGCCAGCAGTACTCCGGAGCGGGGAGAGTATGGCTACACCTTC
TRBV18,TRBJ1-6,NA,NA,CASSRRENSPLHF,TGTGCCAGCTCACGGCGGGAGAATTCACCCCTCCACTTT
TRBV21-1,TRBJ1-1,NA,NA,CASSPVGTYTEAFF,TGTGCCAGCAGCCCGGTAGGGACTTACACTGAAGCTTTCTTT
TRBV3-1/TRBV3-2,TRBJ1-5,NA,NA,CASSQQGSNQPQHF,TGTGCCAGCAGCCAACAGGGGAGCAATCAGCCCCAGCATTTT
TRBV7-9,TRBJ1-1,TRBD1,NA,CASSPGQGWTEAFF,TGTGCCAGCAGCCCAGGACAGGGGTGGACTGAAGCTTTCTTT
TRBV7-8,TRBJ2-2,NA,NA,CASSLVGGLNTGELFF,TGTGCCAGCAGCTTAGTCGGGGGGCTTAACACCGGGGAGCTGTTTTTT
TRBV24-1,TRBJ2-1,TRBD1,few,CATSPGDRGSYNEQFF,TGTGCCACCAGTCCGGGGGACAGGGGCTCCTACAATGAGCAGTTCTTC